One T cell receptor beta chain is described in this entry. Trimming removed 4 bases from V and 0 bases from J, with 14 bases in between. The germline V gene encodes CDR1 SGHRS and CDR2 YFSETQ. This CDR3 is 16 amino acids long. It was with a sample-barcoded 5' primer and a J-beta primer mix that a second PCR of roughly 7 to 12 cycles was run. TCRdb independently ran MiXCR on the 5' RACE reads; one entry per CDR3 protein. The table includes 730,000 or so distinct CDR3 sequences, 40% to 45% detected once. The record originates from a study of blood T cells in healthy people across ages. The chain has TRBV5-1 and TRBJ2-1, with D maybe TRBD2 (5 bases). The source material was blood. The TCR was taken from a woman aged 60 to 75 in good health. The CDR3, as DNA: TGCGCCAGCAGCCTGAGGGTCAGTAGCTCCTACAATGAGCAGTTCTTC. It translates to CASSLRVSSSYNEQFF.